Only a few counts were recorded for the clone carrying this TCR beta chain. Its antigen is not known. The ends lost 0 bases at V and 4 bases at J; junction bases unmatched: 1. Looked up from germline, CDR1 is LGHNA and CDR2 is YSLEER. The CDR3 consists of 15 residues. Using constant-segment primers, 5'RACE produced TCR alpha and TCR beta cDNA libraries carrying sample barcodes and UMIs. TCRdb ran MiXCR on the 5' RACE reads and lists one entry per CDR3 protein. Of under 300,000 distinct CDR3 sequences listed, 8% to 10% are singletons. This sample is part of a study of T-cell memory formation after mild COVID-19. Study-level background: The study found TCR clusters largely donor specific.

General study findings and limits: There were some responding clones in pre-infection memory, which suggested that cross-reactive memory had joined.

What was sequenced was PBMCs or a T cell subset sorted from them (not recorded which). The gene calls are TRBV4-3 and TRBJ1-5, with 9 bases lining up with TRBD1. The receptor was derived from a man in his late teens or twenties who had mild COVID-19 (a few samples of this study predate the infection). Cell type and time point are not known. CDR3 sequence (DNA): TGCGCCAGCAGCCAAGAAGGGACAGGGAATCAGCCCCAGCATTTT. As protein: CASSQEGTGNQPQHF.